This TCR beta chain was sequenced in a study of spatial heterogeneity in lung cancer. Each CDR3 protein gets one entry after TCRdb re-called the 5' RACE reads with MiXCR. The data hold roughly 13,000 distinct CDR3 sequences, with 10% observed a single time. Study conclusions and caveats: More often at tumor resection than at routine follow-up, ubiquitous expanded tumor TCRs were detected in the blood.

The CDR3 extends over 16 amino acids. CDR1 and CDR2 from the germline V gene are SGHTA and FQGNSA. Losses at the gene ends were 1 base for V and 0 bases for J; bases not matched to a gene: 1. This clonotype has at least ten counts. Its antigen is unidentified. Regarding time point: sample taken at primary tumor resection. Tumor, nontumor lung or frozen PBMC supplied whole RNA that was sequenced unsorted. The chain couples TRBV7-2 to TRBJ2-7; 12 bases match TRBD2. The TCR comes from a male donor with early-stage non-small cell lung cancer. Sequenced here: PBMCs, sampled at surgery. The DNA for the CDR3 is TGTGCCAGCAGCTTAGGACTAGCGGGAGTCTCCTACGAGCAGTACTTC. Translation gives CASSLGLAGVSYEQYF.